The TCR beta chain under discussion was sequenced for a study of blood T cells in healthy people across ages. Overall study results and limits: Whereas aged donors had fewer naive CD4+ cells, long-lived donors had more of them and higher diversity. Naive T cell percentage and TCR beta diversity correlated strongly.

CDR3 length: 15 residues. Looked up from germline, CDR1 is LGHNA and CDR2 is YSLEER. With 2 bases clipped from V and 6 bases from J, the junction kept 10 bases outside the gene matches. A J-beta primer mix and a sample-barcoded 5' primer were used in a second PCR of roughly 7 to 12 cycles. With 12 random nucleotides, a template-switch adaptor tagged each individual cDNA molecule. Using its own MiXCR run on the 5' RACE reads, TCRdb lists one record per CDR3 protein. This repertoire shows 850,000 to 1,000,000 distinct CDR3 sequences, roughly 51% found once; its top ten account for about a fifth. Note on this clonotype: What it binds is unknown.

The sequenced sample consisted of blood. The TCR sequence derives from a woman aged 60-70 years in good health. The chain links TRBV4-3 to TRBJ2-7, with 7 bases matching TRBD1. The CDR3 loop reads CASSQYIGTESEQYF. CDR3 bases: TGCGCCAGCAGCCAATATATAGGGACAGAATCCGAGCAGTACTTC.